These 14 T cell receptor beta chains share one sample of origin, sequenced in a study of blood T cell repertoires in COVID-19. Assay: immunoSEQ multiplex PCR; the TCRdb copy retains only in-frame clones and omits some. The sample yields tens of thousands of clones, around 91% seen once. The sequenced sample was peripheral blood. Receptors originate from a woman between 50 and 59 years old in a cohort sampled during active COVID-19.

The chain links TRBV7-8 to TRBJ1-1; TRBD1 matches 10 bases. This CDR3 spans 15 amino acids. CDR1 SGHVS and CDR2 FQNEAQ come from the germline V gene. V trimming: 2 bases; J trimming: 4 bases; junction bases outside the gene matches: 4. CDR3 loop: CASSLRQGAFTEAFF. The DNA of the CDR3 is TGTGCCAGCAGCTTACGACAGGGGGCGTTCACTGAAGCTTTCTTT.

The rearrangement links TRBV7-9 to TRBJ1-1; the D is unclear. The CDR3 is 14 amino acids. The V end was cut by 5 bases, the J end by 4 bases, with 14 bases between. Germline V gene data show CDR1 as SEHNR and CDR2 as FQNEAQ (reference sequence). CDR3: CASSPVTRGTEAFF. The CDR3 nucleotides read TGTGCCAGCAGCCCAGTGACCCGGGGCACTGAAGCTTTCTTT.

CDR3 coding DNA: TGTGCCAGCAGTGAATCTCGACAGGGGCAGCAGTACTTC. It translates to CASSESRQGQQYF. V usage is TRBV2 and J usage is TRBJ2-7, with 8 bases that match TRBD1. With 2 bases clipped from V and 8 bases from J, the junction kept 5 bases outside the gene matches. The germline V gene has CDR1 SNHLY and CDR2 FYNNEI. CDR3 length: 13 amino acids.

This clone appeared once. The CDR3 loop reads CASSWTGAYEQYF. The CDR3, as DNA: TGCGCCAGCAGCTGGACAGGGGCCTACGAGCAGTACTTC. The J gene is TRBJ2-7, the V gene TRBV4-1; 9 nucleotides agree with TRBD1. J lost 2 bases, V lost 5 bases, and 1 base had no gene match. CDR1 is MGHRA and CDR2 is YSYEKL in the germline V gene. The CDR3 has 13 amino acids.

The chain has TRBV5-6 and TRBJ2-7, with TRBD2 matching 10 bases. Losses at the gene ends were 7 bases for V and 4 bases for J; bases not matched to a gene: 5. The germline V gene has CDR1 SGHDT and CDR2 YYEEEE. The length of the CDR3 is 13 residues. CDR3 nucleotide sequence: TGTGCCAGCGGCGTAGCGGGGGGTTACGAGCAGTACTTC. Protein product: CASGVAGGYEQYF.

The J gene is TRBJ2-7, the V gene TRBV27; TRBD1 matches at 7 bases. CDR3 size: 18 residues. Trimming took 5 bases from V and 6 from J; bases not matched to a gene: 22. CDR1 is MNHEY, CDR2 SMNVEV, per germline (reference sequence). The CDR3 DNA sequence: TGTGCCAGCAGTCTCCCACCTTTGGAGCAGGGGGTTCCTCGCGAGCAGTACTTC. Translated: CASSLPPLEQGVPREQYF.

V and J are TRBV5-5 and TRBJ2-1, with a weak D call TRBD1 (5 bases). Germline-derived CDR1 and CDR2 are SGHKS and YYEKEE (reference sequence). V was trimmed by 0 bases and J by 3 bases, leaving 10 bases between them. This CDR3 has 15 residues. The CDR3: CASSLATTGYNEQFF. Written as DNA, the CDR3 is TGTGCCAGCAGCTTGGCCACAACAGGCTACAATGAGCAGTTCTTC.

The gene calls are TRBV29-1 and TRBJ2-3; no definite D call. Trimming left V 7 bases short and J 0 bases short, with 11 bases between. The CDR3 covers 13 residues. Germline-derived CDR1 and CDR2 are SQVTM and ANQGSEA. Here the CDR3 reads CSAMGRSTDTQYF. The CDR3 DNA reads TGCAGCGCCATGGGCAGGAGCACAGATACGCAGTATTTT.

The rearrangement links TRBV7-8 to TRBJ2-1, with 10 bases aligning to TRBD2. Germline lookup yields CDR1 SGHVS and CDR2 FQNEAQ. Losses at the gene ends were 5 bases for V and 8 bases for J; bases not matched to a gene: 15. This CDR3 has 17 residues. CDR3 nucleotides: TGTGCCAGCAGCCCATATCTCGGACTAGCGGAGAGGGATGAGCAGTTCTTC. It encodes CASSPYLGLAERDEQFF.

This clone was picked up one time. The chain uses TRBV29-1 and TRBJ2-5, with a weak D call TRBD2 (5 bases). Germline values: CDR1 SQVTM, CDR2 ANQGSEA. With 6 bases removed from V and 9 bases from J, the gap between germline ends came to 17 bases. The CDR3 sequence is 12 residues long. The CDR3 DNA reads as TGCAGCGTGTGGGCTGGGGAGTTGGCCCAGTACTTC. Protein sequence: CSVWAGELAQYF. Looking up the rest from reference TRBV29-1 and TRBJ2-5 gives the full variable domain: SAVISQKPSRDICQRGTSLTIQCQVDSQVTMMFWYRQQPGQSLTLIATANQGSEATYESGFVIDKFPISRPNLTFSTLTVSNMSPEDSSIYLCSVWAGELAQYFGPGTRLLVL.

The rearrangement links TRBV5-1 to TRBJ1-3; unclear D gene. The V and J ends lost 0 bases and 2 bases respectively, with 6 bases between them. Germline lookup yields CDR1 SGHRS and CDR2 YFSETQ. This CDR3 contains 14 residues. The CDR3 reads CASSLGGAGNTIYF. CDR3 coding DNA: TGCGCCAGCAGCTTGGGGGGAGCTGGAAACACCATATATTTT.

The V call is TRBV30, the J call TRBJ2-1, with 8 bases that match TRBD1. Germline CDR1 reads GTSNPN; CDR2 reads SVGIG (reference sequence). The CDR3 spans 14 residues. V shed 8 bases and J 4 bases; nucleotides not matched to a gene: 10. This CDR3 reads CARKDRGLYNEQFF. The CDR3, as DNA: TGTGCCCGGAAAGACAGGGGATTATACAATGAGCAGTTCTTC. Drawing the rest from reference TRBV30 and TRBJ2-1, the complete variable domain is SQTIHQWPATLVQPVGSPLSLECTVEGTSNPNLYWYRQAAGRGLQLLFYSVGIGQISSEVPQNLSASRPQDRQFILSSKKLLLSDSGFYLCARKDRGLYNEQFFGPGTRLTVL.

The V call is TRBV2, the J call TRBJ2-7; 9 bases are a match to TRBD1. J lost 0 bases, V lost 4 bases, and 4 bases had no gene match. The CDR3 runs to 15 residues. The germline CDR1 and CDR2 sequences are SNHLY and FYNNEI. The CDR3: CASSGQGGSSYEQYF. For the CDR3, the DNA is TGTGCCAGCAGTGGACAGGGGGGGAGCTCCTACGAGCAGTACTTC. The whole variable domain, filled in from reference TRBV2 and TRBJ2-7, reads EPEVTQTPSHQVTQMGQEVILRCVPISNHLYFYWYRQILGQKVEFLVSFYNNEISEKSEIFDDQFSVERPDGSNFTLKIRSTKLEDSAMYFCASSGQGGSSYEQYFGPGTRLTVT.

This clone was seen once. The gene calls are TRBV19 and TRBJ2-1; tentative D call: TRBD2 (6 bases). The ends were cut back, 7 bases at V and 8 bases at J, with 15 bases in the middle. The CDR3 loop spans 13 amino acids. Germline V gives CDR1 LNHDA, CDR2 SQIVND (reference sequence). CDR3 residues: CASKGTSRYEQFF. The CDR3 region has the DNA TGTGCCAGTAAGGGAACTAGCAGATATGAGCAGTTCTTC.